The clone carrying this TCR beta chain was picked up a small number of times. No antigen is known for it. This sample is part of a study of response to subunit inactivated influenza vaccine. Study-wide results and caveats: The authors put forward the suggestion that each seasonal influenza vaccination may bring in only a limited number of new T cells.

From germline, CDR1 is DFQATT and CDR2 SNEGSKA (reference sequence). V gave up 6 bases and J gave up 5 bases, with 17 bases separating them. CDR3 size: 13 residues. Using its own MiXCR run on the RT-PCR reads, TCRdb lists one record per CDR3 protein. The repertoire has 150,000 to 200,000 distinct CDR3 sequences, approximately 12% of them found once; the top ten carry 25% to 35%. These data were also filed under a second study, of T cells expressing NK-cell markers. This second report adds: Making the TCR beta cDNA relied on 5'RACE template switching with UMIs. HCMV seropositivity characterized seven of the eight sequenced donors, and seronegativity one. Of the CD8+ T cell pool in over 5 donors, roughly 1.0-8% was accounted for by dominant NKG2C+ clonotypes. HCMV specificity of the expanded NKG2C+ T cell clones stayed unclear.

This TCR derives from a man between 50 and 59 years old who received an inactivated influenza vaccine. The rearrangement joins TRBV20-1 to TRBJ2-7, with D perhaps TRBD1 (5 bases). This specimen was CD8+ T cells sorted from PBMCs, taken 11 to 12 days after vaccination. The CDR3 protein is CSAVGHGVHEQYF. The CDR3 nucleotides are TGCAGTGCCGTGGGGCATGGGGTCCACGAGCAGTACTTC.